This T cell receptor (beta chain) is drawn from a study of regulatory T cells in long-lasting Graves disease. The study's findings and limits: Not thyroid tissue but only peripheral blood was studied.

Germline CDR1 is SQVTM and CDR2 is ANQGSEA. The CDR3 sequence is 13 residues long. V lost 7 bases to trimming and J lost 0 bases; unmatched junction nucleotides: 5. Time point: persistent/refractory GD, antithyroid drugs over 5 years with positive TRAb. TCR sequences were obtained from RNA taken from PBMCs. This clonotype was counted a few times. The antigen remains unidentified. Arm-PCR with iRepertoire HTBI primers amplified the CDR3 regions for these TCR beta libraries. TCRdb reanalysed the multiplex PCR reads using MiXCR and keeps one entry per CDR3 protein. The data show approximately 350,000 distinct CDR3 sequences, about 23% seen once.

The TCR sequence derives from a woman between 40 and 50 years old with Graves disease. The chain has TRBV29-1 and TRBJ2-7; 8 bases line up with TRBD2. The input for sequencing was peripheral blood mononuclear cells (PBMCs), taken when the disease was refractory, from a patient treated with antithyroid drugs. As DNA, the CDR3 is TGCAGCGACTTAGCGGGACCCTCCTACGAGCAGTACTTC. This encodes CSDLAGPSYEQYF.